The clone carrying this T cell receptor (beta chain) occurred many times. The CDR3 consists of 13 residues. Trimming took off 2 bases at V and 7 bases at J, with 10 bases between the two ends. The V gene's germline CDR1 is KGHSH and CDR2 LQKENI. TCRdb re-called the 5' RACE reads through MiXCR, storing one row per CDR3 protein. The data show approximately 70,000 distinct CDR3 sequences, roughly 3.9% seen once. This entry comes from a study of neurological immune-mediated disorders. Sequenced input: PBMCs. The chain employs TRBV18 and TRBJ2-3; D call uncertain. This TCR was recovered from a young man with multiple sclerosis. The CDR3 DNA sequence: TGTGCCAGCTCACCAGAGACCCGTTATACGCAGTATTTT. Translating it yields CASSPETRYTQYF. The whole variable domain, remainder taken from reference TRBV18 and TRBJ2-3, is NAGVMQNPRHLVRRRGQEARLRCSPMKGHSHVYWYRQLPEEGLKFMVYLQKENIIDESGMPKERFSAEFPKEGPSILRIQQVVRGDSAAYFCASSPETRYTQYFGPGTRLTVL.